This TCR beta chain was sequenced for a study of identical twins. This clonotype came up a few times. Its antigen remains unidentified. TCRdb passed the 5' RACE reads through MiXCR, listing each CDR3 protein once. Of 200,000 to 250,000 distinct CDR3 sequences in the sample, about 7% were seen once. The CDR3 spans 16 residues. Looked up from germline, CDR1 is MRHNA and CDR2 is SNTAGT. V shed 0 bases and J 6 bases; nucleotides not matched to a gene: 5. The study's findings and limits: Not following the same donors, the study drew its conclusions from cross-sectional statistical analysis. Invariant MAIT and iNKT cells may have partly biased zero-insertion analyses. In monozygotic twins, models underestimated the sharing of out-of-frame TCR alpha.

This sample was shared with a second study, whose subject was yellow fever vaccine responses in identical twins.

Specimen: memory (CD45RO+) T cells sorted from blood. The clonotype was recovered from a woman between 18 and 29 years old in good health. The chain combines TRBV6-4 with TRBJ2-2; 9 nucleotides agree with TRBD1. CDR3 nucleotide sequence: TGTGCCAGCAGTGACTCCGGGACAGGGTACGCCGGGGAGCTGTTTTTT. It specifies CASSDSGTGYAGELFF.